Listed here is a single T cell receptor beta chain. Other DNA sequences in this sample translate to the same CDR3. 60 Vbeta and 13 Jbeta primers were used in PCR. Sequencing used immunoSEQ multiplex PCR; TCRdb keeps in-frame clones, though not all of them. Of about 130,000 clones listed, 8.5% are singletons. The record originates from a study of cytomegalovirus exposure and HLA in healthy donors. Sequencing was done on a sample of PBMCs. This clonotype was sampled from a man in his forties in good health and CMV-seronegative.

The CDR3 DNA reads TGTGCCAGCAGACGAACAGGGAATCAGCCCCAGCATTTT. Encoded protein: CASRRTGNQPQHF. This chain links TRBV6-5 with TRBJ1-5; D is possibly TRBD1 (6 bases). The V gene lost 6 bases and the J gene lost 4 bases, with 10 bases spanning the gap. This CDR3 contains 13 residues. Germline-derived CDR1 and CDR2 are MNHEY and SVGAGI.